These 22 T cell receptor beta chains were sequenced from one sample in a study of blood T cell repertoires in COVID-19. TCRdb keeps only in-frame clones here, not all; method: immunoSEQ multiplex PCR. The table includes 150,000 or so clones, roughly four fifths detected once. The sample comprised peripheral blood. These receptors came from a woman aged 60 to 75 with acute or convalescent COVID-19.

This chain links TRBV27 with TRBJ2-7; 8 nucleotides align to TRBD1. CDR1 is MNHEY and CDR2 is SMNVEV in the germline V gene (reference sequence). This CDR3 spans 17 amino acids. Losses at the gene ends were 6 bases for V and 2 bases for J; bases not matched to a gene: 15. In nucleotides, the CDR3 is TGTGCCAGCAGCCTAACAGGGGGTGACTTCTCAGCCTACGAGCAGTACTTC. This sequence encodes CASSLTGGDFSAYEQYF.

At least ten counts were recorded for this clone. The gene calls are TRBV7-9 and TRBJ1-6; no definite D call. V was shortened by 2 bases and J by 8 bases, with 7 bases between the two germline ends. CDR1 is SEHNR and CDR2 is FQNEAQ in the germline V gene (reference sequence). This CDR3 is 13 amino acids long. CDR3 nucleotides: TGTGCCAGCAGCTTATTACCAGATTCACCCCTCCACTTT. It codes for CASSLLPDSPLHF.

The chain uses TRBV5-6 and TRBJ2-3, with D tentatively TRBD2 (5 bases). Germline V gives CDR1 SGHDT, CDR2 YYEEEE. CDR3 length equals 16 residues. The germline V and J ends were trimmed by 0 bases and 6 bases, with 17 bases remaining between them. CDR3 in amino acids: CASSLGVGIRGDTQYF. The CDR3 DNA reads as TGTGCCAGCAGCTTGGGTGTGGGGATTAGAGGGGATACGCAGTATTTT. Filled out from reference TRBV5-6 and TRBJ2-3, the complete variable domain reads DAGVTQSPTHLIKTRGQQVTLRCSPKSGHDTVSWYQQALGQGPQFIFQYYEEEERQRGNFPDRFSGHQFPNYSSELNVNALLLGDSALYLCASSLGVGIRGDTQYFGPGTRLTVL.

This chain uses TRBV7-9 with TRBJ1-1; D is ambiguous. Germline loops: CDR1 SEHNR, CDR2 FQNEAQ (reference sequence). Deletions cut 1 base from V and 4 bases from J, with 10 bases between. This CDR3 is built from 14 residues. The CDR3 here is CASSLVVRGTEAFF. The CDR3 region has the DNA TGTGCCAGCAGCTTAGTCGTTCGAGGCACTGAAGCTTTCTTT.

The chain carries TRBV11-2 and TRBJ1-1; 7 bases align to TRBD1. V was pared by 4 bases and J by 0 bases, with 5 bases of the junction left unmatched. CDR3 size: 15 residues. Germline V gene sequence: CDR1 SGHAT, CDR2 FQNNGV. CDR3 region: CASSSTGQLNTEAFF. The CDR3 nucleotides are TGTGCCAGCAGCTCAACGGGACAGCTGAACACTGAAGCTTTCTTT.

This clone turned up a few times. The V call is TRBV10-3, the J call TRBJ1-2; D call uncertain. CDR1 is ENHRY and CDR2 is SYGVKD in the germline V gene. Trimming pared 0 bases from V and 8 bases from J, leaving 10 bases between. CDR3 length: 13 residues. The DNA of the CDR3 is TGTGCCATCAGTGAGTCCGGGTTCTGGGGCTACACCTTC. Protein: CAISESGFWGYTF.

The chain recombines TRBV5-1 with TRBJ2-1; 11 nucleotides line up with TRBD1. Germline loops: CDR1 SGHRS, CDR2 YFSETQ. The CDR3 contains 16 residues. V lost 4 bases, J lost 6 bases, and 9 bases stayed unmatched. This CDR3 is CASSVIPGQGGNEQFF. CDR3 DNA: TGCGCCAGCAGCGTTATCCCGGGACAGGGGGGCAATGAGCAGTTCTTC.

The chain has TRBV3-1 (or the pseudogene TRBV3-2) and TRBJ1-6, with a weak D call TRBD1 (5 bases). The CDR3 is 15 residues long. Trimming cost V 1 base and J 8 bases, with 12 bases left between them. Per germline, CDR1 LGHDT and CDR2 YNNKEL (reference sequence). DNA of the CDR3: TGTGCCAGCAGCCAAGGCGGGGGGTACGATTCACCCCTCCACTTT. It codes for CASSQGGGYDSPLHF.

The chain carries TRBV4-2 and TRBJ2-7; 12 nucleotides line up with TRBD2. Germline V gene sequence: CDR1 LGHNA, CDR2 YNFKEQ. The CDR3 consists of 18 residues. The V gene end was trimmed by 2 bases and the J gene end by 4 bases; junction bases not matched to a gene: 12. The CDR3 DNA sequence: TGTGCCAGCAGCCAAAAAAGTCGGACTAGCGGGGAATCGTACGAGCAGTACTTC. It yields the protein CASSQKSRTSGESYEQYF.

The V and J genes are TRBV19 and TRBJ2-5, with D unclear. The V end was cut by 5 bases, the J end by 5 bases, with 12 bases between. The CDR3 covers 13 residues. The germline gives CDR1 LNHDA, CDR2 SQIVND (reference sequence). The chain's CDR3 is CASSGRSSETQYF. CDR3 sequence (DNA): TGTGCCAGTAGTGGCCGATCTAGTGAGACCCAGTACTTC.

The chain combines TRBV24-1 with TRBJ2-1, with 7 bases fitting TRBD2. Germline CDR1 and CDR2: KGHDR and SFDVKD. The length of the CDR3 is 14 residues. V lost 3 bases and J lost 9; bases outside the gene matches: 7. The CDR3 nucleotides are TGTGCCACCAGTGATCGGGGGAGGGGTAGTGAGCAGTTCTTC. Protein sequence: CATSDRGRGSEQFF.

The chain couples TRBV3-1 (or the pseudogene TRBV3-2) to TRBJ1-3; TRBD1 aligns across 10 bases. V lost 6 bases and J lost 11; bases outside the gene matches: 10. Germline V gene lookup returns CDR1 LGHDT and CDR2 YNNKEL (reference sequence). CDR3 length: 14 residues. The CDR3 nucleotides read TGTGCCAGCAGTCTTACCGGGACAGGGGAAGCCATATATTTT. This translates into CASSLTGTGEAIYF.

This chain connects TRBV27 to TRBJ1-1; the D is unclear. The CDR3 is made up of 16 amino acids. In germline, CDR1 is MNHEY, CDR2 SMNVEV (reference sequence). Trimming shortened V by 6 bases and J by 0 bases, and 17 bases separated the two germline ends. CDR3 nucleotide sequence: TGTGCCAGCAGAGCGCTTAGAGGTTTATTGAACACTGAAGCTTTCTTT. Translated, it gives CASRALRGLLNTEAFF.

V is TRBV3-1 (or the pseudogene TRBV3-2) and J is TRBJ1-2; maybe TRBD1 (6 bases). CDR3 length: 13 amino acids. V was pared by 1 base and J by 4 bases, with 7 bases between. Germline values: CDR1 LGHDT, CDR2 YNNKEL (reference sequence). CDR3 amino acids: CASSQGQVYGYTF. Here the CDR3 DNA reads TGTGCCAGCAGCCAAGGACAGGTCTATGGCTACACCTTC.

This clone turned up a few times. The junction does not match germline at one end; this may be a read error. The V and J genes are TRBV7-9 and TRBJ1-2; D call uncertain. This CDR3 region has 16 residues. Germline V lookup: CDR1 SEHNR, CDR2 FQNEAQ (reference sequence). CDR3 bases: TGTGCCAGCACCTTATTGAGTGGCTCCAACGGGGTTGGCTACACCTTC. Translated: CASTLLSGSNGVGYTF.

The genes are TRBV2 and TRBJ1-6; a possible D gene is TRBD1 (6 bases). There are 15 residues in the CDR3. Germline values: CDR1 SNHLY, CDR2 FYNNEI. With 4 bases removed from V and 4 bases from J, the gap between germline ends came to 11 bases. The CDR3 sequence: CASSGMGAYNSPLHF. The DNA of the CDR3 is TGTGCCAGCAGTGGTATGGGGGCTTATAATTCACCCCTCCACTTT.

The chain is built from TRBV4-1 and TRBJ2-3; D call uncertain. Germline CDR1 MGHRA, CDR2 YSYEKL. This CDR3 has 14 amino acids. V was cut by 0 bases and J by 4 bases, with 8 bases left in between. CDR3 loop: CASSQDVSPDTQYF. CDR3 sequence (DNA): TGCGCCAGCAGCCAAGATGTCAGTCCAGATACGCAGTATTTT.

The DNA of the CDR3 is TGTGCCAGCAGCTTGGCAGTAAACACCGGGGAGCTGTTTTTT. Its protein product is CASSLAVNTGELFF. The chain employs TRBV5-8 and TRBJ2-2; D uncertain. Trimming removed 0 bases at V and 2 bases at J, with 5 bases between. This CDR3 spans 14 amino acids. Germline V lookup: CDR1 SGHTS, CDR2 YDEGEE.

This chain joins TRBV10-2 and TRBJ1-1; no clear D gene. Trimming removed 5 bases at V and 3 bases at J, with 10 bases between. CDR1 is WSHSY, CDR2 SAAADI, per germline. The CDR3 extends over 13 amino acids. The CDR3 DNA sequence: TGCGCCAGCAGTAGGCAGAGGGACACTGAAGCTTTCTTT. As protein: CASSRQRDTEAFF.

Turning to this clone: Other DNA sequences from this sample encode an identical CDR3 as well. This chain links TRBV11-2 with TRBJ2-7; 8 bases are a match to TRBD2. This CDR3 has 16 residues. J gave up 3 bases and V 1 base, and 8 bases lay outside the gene matches. The germline gives CDR1 SGHAT, CDR2 FQNNGV. CDR3 amino acids: CASSLAGSGGLYEQYV. For the CDR3, the DNA is TGTGCCAGCAGCTTAGCGGGAAGCGGGGGTCTCTACGAGCAGTACGTC.

CDR3 sequence reads: CASITPGGFKNSPLHF. The CDR3, as DNA: TGTGCCAGCATAACGCCCGGGGGTTTCAAGAATTCACCCCTCCACTTT. The chain has TRBV28 and TRBJ1-6; tentatively, D is TRBD1 (5 bases). CDR3 size: 16 residues. With 7 bases removed from V and 7 bases from J, the gap between germline ends came to 20 bases. The germline CDR1 and CDR2 sequences are MDHEN and SYDVKM.

The CDR3 nucleotides are TGCGCCAGCAGTGAGAACCGGGTCGAGCAGTACGTC. Translation gives CASSENRVEQYV. The chain couples TRBV10-2 to TRBJ2-7, with D hard to call. Germline CDR1 is WSHSY and CDR2 is SAAADI. This CDR3 is built from 12 residues. Trimming removed 2 bases from V and 6 bases from J, with 8 bases in between.